Presented here are 8 T cell receptor beta chains from one specimen sequenced in a study of T cells in Graves' hyperthyroidism and ophthalmopathy. TCR beta CDR3 region amplification was performed from RNA transcripts. A set of HTBI primers served as the primers for a first-round RT-PCR of the TCR CDR3. TCRdb reprocessed the multiplex PCR reads via MiXCR and lists one record per CDR3 protein. The table has about 570,000 distinct CDR3 sequences, 14% seen once. Specimen: blood. These receptors all stem from a middle-aged woman with Graves' hyperthyroidism.

This clonotype was seen a few times. The chain recombines TRBV4-1 with TRBJ2-1; 8 positions agree with TRBD1. Germline-derived CDR1 and CDR2 are MGHRA and YSYEKL. The CDR3 sequence is 16 residues long. V lost 3 bases and J lost 0; bases outside the gene matches: 4. The DNA of the CDR3 is TGCGCCAGCAGCCAGTGGGACAGGAGCTCCTACAATGAGCAGTTCTTC. Protein: CASSQWDRSSYNEQFF.

This clonotype was seen many times. The rearrangement joins TRBV30 to TRBJ1-1; D perhaps matches TRBD1 (5 bases). This CDR3 spans 13 amino acids. CDR1 GTSNPN and CDR2 SVGIG come from the germline V gene (reference sequence). Trimming took 0 bases from V and 5 from J, leaving 10 bases between them. CDR3 bases: TGTGCCTGGAGTGTGGGGGTTGGAACTGAAGCTTTCTTT. It specifies CAWSVGVGTEAFF.

This clonotype occurred many times. V gene TRBV10-3 combines with J gene TRBJ2-3; unclear D gene. The CDR3 totals 14 residues. V lost 6 bases, J lost 0 bases, and 10 bases lay in between. Per germline, CDR1 ENHRY and CDR2 SYGVKD. The CDR3 protein is CAISQARSTDTQYF. For the CDR3, the DNA is TGTGCCATCAGCCAGGCGAGGAGCACAGATACGCAGTATTTT.

The DNA of the CDR3 is TGTGCCAGCAGCAGAGCGGGACCGGGGCAAGAGACCCAGTACTTC. Amino acids: CASSRAGPGQETQYF. The V and J genes are TRBV11-3 and TRBJ2-5; 7 nucleotides align to TRBD2. This CDR3 spans 15 amino acids. CDR1 SGHNT and CDR2 YENEEA come from the germline V gene. With 5 bases clipped from V and 2 bases from J, the junction kept 8 bases outside the gene matches.

A few counts support this clonotype. The chain combines TRBV14 with TRBJ1-4, with TRBD1 matching 11 bases. The trim removed 6 bases at V and 10 bases at J, leaving 7 bases unmatched. The CDR3 spans 14 residues. Germline V CDR1 and CDR2: SGHDN, FVKESK. DNA for the CDR3: TGTGCCAGCAGTCTTCGGGACAGGGGGGGAAAACTGTTTTTT. This translates into CASSLRDRGGKLFF.

This clonotype has a count of ten or more. The V gene is TRBV2, the J gene TRBJ2-7; D is ambiguous. The germline V gene encodes CDR1 SNHLY and CDR2 FYNNEI. This CDR3 has 14 residues. V lost 5 bases to trimming and J lost 1 base, with 12 bases between them. The CDR3 is CASSWDSSSYEQYF. The DNA for the CDR3 is TGTGCCAGCAGTTGGGATTCTAGTTCCTACGAGCAGTACTTC.

This chain joins TRBV25-1 and TRBJ1-1; D is unclear. The germline gives CDR1 MGHDK, CDR2 SYGVNS. The V end was cut by 0 bases, the J end by 8 bases, with 7 bases between. The CDR3 is 12 residues long. CDR3 loop: CASSEYGSEAFF. Here the CDR3 DNA reads TGTGCCAGCAGTGAATACGGGTCCGAAGCTTTCTTT.

This clonotype has a count of ten or more. The chain links TRBV6-6 to TRBJ1-1; D is uncertain. Germline CDR1 is MNHNY and CDR2 is SVGAGI (reference sequence). This CDR3 region has 15 residues. V shed 0 bases and J shed 0 bases, with 8 bases lying between them. CDR3 residues: CASSYSKQLNTEAFF. CDR3 DNA: TGTGCCAGCAGTTACTCGAAACAGTTGAACACTGAAGCTTTCTTT.